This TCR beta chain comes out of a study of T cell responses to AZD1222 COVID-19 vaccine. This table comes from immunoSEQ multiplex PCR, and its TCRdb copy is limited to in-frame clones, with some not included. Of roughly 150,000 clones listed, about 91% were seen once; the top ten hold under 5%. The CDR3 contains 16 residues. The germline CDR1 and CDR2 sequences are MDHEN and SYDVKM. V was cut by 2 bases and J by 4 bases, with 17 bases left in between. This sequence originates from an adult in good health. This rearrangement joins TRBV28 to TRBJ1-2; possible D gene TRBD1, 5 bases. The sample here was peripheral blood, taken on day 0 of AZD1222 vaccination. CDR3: CASSLKRGLASYGYTF. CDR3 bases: TGTGCCAGCAGTTTAAAACGGGGACTAGCTAGCTATGGCTACACCTTC.